Below, one T cell receptor (beta chain) is given with its context. Seattle patient enrollment occurred during active infection, with longitudinal follow-up thereafter. As handled by the study authors: How many nucleated cells were present was estimated from reference gene primer amplification. Only in-frame clones appear in the TCRdb table, and some are missing; sequencing was by immunoSEQ multiplex PCR. The V and J calls and clone size are taken from that table; D and trimming were inferred from the DNA. Here the sample spans about 210,000 clones, more than 80% being singletons. This record belongs to a study of blood T cell repertoires in COVID-19. Study-wide context: From the United States, Italy and Spain came samples of acute and convalescent COVID-19.

Germline V CDR1 and CDR2: SEHNR, FQNEAQ (reference sequence). The CDR3 sequence is 13 residues long. V lost 3 bases and J 10 bases, leaving 13 bases between the germline ends. The clonotype originates from a woman older than 75 with COVID-19, enrolled during active disease. The specimen sequenced was peripheral blood. V and J are TRBV7-9 and TRBJ2-1; D gene uncertain. CDR3 sequence reads: CASSLYPTGEQFF. In DNA, the CDR3 is TGTGCCAGCAGCTTGTACCCGACCGGGGAGCAGTTCTTC. The full variable domain, with the rest looked up from reference TRBV7-9 and TRBJ2-1, is DTGVSQNPRHKITKRGQNVTFRCDPISEHNRLYWYRQTLGQGPEFLTYFQNEAQLEKSRLLSDRFSAERPKGSFSTLEIQRTEQGDSAMYLCASSLYPTGEQFFGPGTRLTVL.